Listed below are T cell receptor beta chains from one sample, sequenced in a study of response to subunit inactivated influenza vaccine. TCRdb re-derived calls from the RT-PCR reads in MiXCR, one entry per CDR3 protein. The sample yields around 650,000 distinct CDR3 sequences, 15% to 19% seen once. The material sequenced was PBMCs from blood, taken 11 to 12 days after vaccination. These receptors came from a man aged 50-59 years who received an inactivated influenza vaccine. The CDR3 runs from the conserved cysteine through the conserved F or W. The order of the fields is D gene, J gene, clone size, V gene, CDR3 DNA, CDR3 protein. D genes are given only for firm matches. Clone sizes are given selectively: once, few, many, or a class where the clone is expanded.

d_call: TRBD1; j_call: TRBJ2-7; clone_size: NA; v_call: TRBV12-3/TRBV12-4; cdr3_nt: TGTGCCAGCAGCCTTCGACAGGGCCCCGTGGGAGAGCAGTACTTC; cdr3_aa: CASSLRQGPVGEQYF
d_call: TRBD2; j_call: TRBJ2-3; clone_size: few; v_call: TRBV10-1; cdr3_nt: TGCGCCAGCAGTGACCCCGGGACTAGCGGGGGGGATGATACGCAGTATTTT; cdr3_aa: CASSDPGTSGGDDTQYF
d_call: TRBD2; j_call: TRBJ2-3; clone_size: NA; v_call: TRBV10-3; cdr3_nt: TGTGCCATCAGCGTAGCGGGGGGGCCTGAGGCAGATACGCAGTATTTT; cdr3_aa: CAISVAGGPEADTQYF
d_call: NA; j_call: TRBJ2-5; clone_size: few; v_call: TRBV9; cdr3_nt: TGTGCCAGCAACGAGGGCAGGGTCCAAGAGACCCAGTACTTC; cdr3_aa: CASNEGRVQETQYF
d_call: TRBD1; j_call: TRBJ1-6; clone_size: NA; v_call: TRBV5-1; cdr3_nt: TGCGCCAGCAGCCGGGGACAGGGTACCTCACCCCTCCACTTT; cdr3_aa: CASSRGQGTSPLHF
d_call: TRBD1; j_call: TRBJ1-1; clone_size: NA; v_call: TRBV27; cdr3_nt: TGTGCCAGCCACAGACAGGGGCCTCCCCCTGTTGAAGCTTTCTTT; cdr3_aa: CASHRQGPPPVEAFF
d_call: NA; j_call: TRBJ1-2; clone_size: NA; v_call: TRBV7-9; cdr3_nt: TGTGCCAGCAGGCCATCGGGGGTGGGCTCTGGCTACACCTTC; cdr3_aa: CASRPSGVGSGYTF
d_call: TRBD1; j_call: TRBJ2-6; clone_size: NA; v_call: TRBV27; cdr3_nt: TGTGCCAGCAGTTTATTTGGGATCGGACAGGGGCCCAACGTCCTGACTTTC; cdr3_aa: CASSLFGIGQGPNVLTF
d_call: NA; j_call: TRBJ2-3; clone_size: NA; v_call: TRBV7-2; cdr3_nt: TGTGCCAGCAGCCCCTCCGGGGCTAGTGATACGCAGTATTTT; cdr3_aa: CASSPSGASDTQYF
d_call: NA; j_call: TRBJ2-1; clone_size: once; v_call: TRBV12-3/TRBV12-4; cdr3_nt: TGTGCCAGCAGTCAAGGCATCGGGGCCCGGGGGCAGTTCTTC; cdr3_aa: CASSQGIGARGQFF
d_call: NA; j_call: TRBJ1-1; clone_size: NA; v_call: TRBV4-3; cdr3_nt: TGCGCCAGCAGCCAAGATTTGCAGGGTTGGGGCACTGAAGCTTTCTTT; cdr3_aa: CASSQDLQGWGTEAFF
d_call: TRBD1; j_call: TRBJ1-5; clone_size: few; v_call: TRBV20-1; cdr3_nt: TGCAGTGCTAGTAGACAGGGGAGGAATCAGCCCCAGCATTTT; cdr3_aa: CSASRQGRNQPQHF
d_call: NA; j_call: TRBJ2-1; clone_size: few; v_call: TRBV12-3/TRBV12-4; cdr3_nt: TGTGCCAGCAGCTGGGACGCAAGATCCTACAATGAGCAGTTCTTC; cdr3_aa: CASSWDARSYNEQFF
d_call: NA; j_call: TRBJ2-3; clone_size: NA; v_call: TRBV20-1; cdr3_nt: TGCAGTGCTAGGAGCCCTGGGACAGATACGCAGTATTTT; cdr3_aa: CSARSPGTDTQYF
d_call: NA; j_call: TRBJ1-1; clone_size: many; v_call: TRBV7-8; cdr3_nt: TGTGCCAGCAGCTTAGTAAGAACAGAAAACACTGAAGCTTTCTTT; cdr3_aa: CASSLVRTENTEAFF
d_call: NA; j_call: TRBJ2-6; clone_size: NA; v_call: TRBV6-5; cdr3_nt: TGTGCCAGCAGTTACTCGAGGGCCGGGGCCAACGTCCTGACTTTC; cdr3_aa: CASSYSRAGANVLTF
d_call: TRBD1; j_call: TRBJ1-2; clone_size: many; v_call: TRBV20-1; cdr3_nt: TGCAGTGCTCAGGGACAGGGGATCTCCTATGGCTACACCTTC; cdr3_aa: CSAQGQGISYGYTF
d_call: NA; j_call: TRBJ2-3; clone_size: NA; v_call: TRBV20-1; cdr3_nt: TGCAGTGCTAGGCGGAGTGTAGCAGATACGCAGTATTTT; cdr3_aa: CSARRSVADTQYF
d_call: NA; j_call: TRBJ2-1; clone_size: few; v_call: TRBV15; cdr3_nt: TGTGCCACCAGCAGAGCTACGATGGACAGCCCTTCCTACAATGAGCAGTTCTTC; cdr3_aa: CATSRATMDSPSYNEQFF
d_call: TRBD1; j_call: TRBJ2-7; clone_size: NA; v_call: TRBV6-5; cdr3_nt: TGTGCCAGCTGTTACTCGCGGGACAGGGGGACCTACGAGCAGTACTTC; cdr3_aa: CASCYSRDRGTYEQYF
d_call: TRBD2; j_call: TRBJ2-7; clone_size: few; v_call: TRBV2; cdr3_nt: TGTGCCAGCAGGAGGACTAGCGGGGGTTACGAGCAGTACTTC; cdr3_aa: CASRRTSGGYEQYF
d_call: TRBD1; j_call: TRBJ1-6; clone_size: few; v_call: TRBV4-2; cdr3_nt: TGTGCCAGCAGCCAAGCCGGGACAGGGCGCTCACCCCTCCACTTT; cdr3_aa: CASSQAGTGRSPLHF
d_call: NA; j_call: TRBJ2-5; clone_size: few; v_call: TRBV29-1; cdr3_nt: TGCAGCGTTTCGCTAGGCCAAGAGACCCAGTACTTC; cdr3_aa: CSVSLGQETQYF
d_call: NA; j_call: TRBJ2-5; clone_size: few; v_call: TRBV12-3/TRBV12-4; cdr3_nt: TGTGCCAGCAGTTTTGGCAGAGGGATCCAAGAGACCCAGTACTTC; cdr3_aa: CASSFGRGIQETQYF
d_call: NA; j_call: TRBJ2-1; clone_size: many; v_call: TRBV6-2/TRBV6-3; cdr3_nt: TGTGCCAGCAGTTACGGGCAGGGAGACAATGAGCAGTTCTTC; cdr3_aa: CASSYGQGDNEQFF
d_call: TRBD1; j_call: TRBJ1-2; clone_size: few; v_call: TRBV5-1; cdr3_nt: TGCGCCAGCAGCTTTCAGGGGGCCCAGACCTTCTATGGCTACACCTTC; cdr3_aa: CASSFQGAQTFYGYTF
d_call: TRBD1; j_call: TRBJ2-1; clone_size: few; v_call: TRBV7-2; cdr3_nt: TGTGCCAGCAGCACAGGACAGGGTTTCTATGAGCAGTTCTTC; cdr3_aa: CASSTGQGFYEQFF
d_call: NA; j_call: TRBJ2-4; clone_size: NA; v_call: TRBV20-1; cdr3_nt: TGCAGTGCTAGACGGCGGGGACTAGCCAAAAACATTCAGTACTTC; cdr3_aa: CSARRRGLAKNIQYF
d_call: NA; j_call: TRBJ2-1; clone_size: few; v_call: TRBV20-1; cdr3_nt: TGCAGTGCTAGTGGGGGTTTTGTTGGAAGTAATGAGCAGTTCTTC; cdr3_aa: CSASGGFVGSNEQFF
d_call: NA; j_call: TRBJ2-4; clone_size: NA; v_call: TRBV7-2; cdr3_nt: TGTGCCAGCAGCTTAGGCCGGCCGGGGGCCAAAAACATTCAGTACTTC; cdr3_aa: CASSLGRPGAKNIQYF
d_call: NA; j_call: TRBJ2-1; clone_size: NA; v_call: TRBV6-2/TRBV6-3; cdr3_nt: TGTGCCAGCAGCCCTGGTTGGGGCTATGAGCAGTTCTTC; cdr3_aa: CASSPGWGYEQFF
d_call: NA; j_call: TRBJ2-7; clone_size: NA; v_call: TRBV7-2; cdr3_nt: TGTGCCAGCAGCTTAGGTCCGCGTGCGTACGAGCAGTACTTC; cdr3_aa: CASSLGPRAYEQYF
d_call: TRBD1; j_call: TRBJ2-5; clone_size: few; v_call: TRBV7-8; cdr3_nt: TGTGCCAGCAGCGGACTAATCCGGGACAGGAAAGAGACCCAGTACTTC; cdr3_aa: CASSGLIRDRKETQYF
d_call: NA; j_call: TRBJ2-3; clone_size: few; v_call: TRBV11-2; cdr3_nt: TGTGCCAGCAGCCAGGGTGGGGCTAGCACAGATACGCAGTATTTT; cdr3_aa: CASSQGGASTDTQYF
d_call: NA; j_call: TRBJ2-5; clone_size: NA; v_call: TRBV6-5; cdr3_nt: TGTGCCAGCAGTTACTCGGGGGCGGGTCCAAAGACCCAGTACTTC; cdr3_aa: CASSYSGAGPKTQYF
d_call: NA; j_call: TRBJ2-1; clone_size: few; v_call: TRBV20-1; cdr3_nt: TGCAGTGCCACCGCCGGGGGAGGCCGGTTTGGTGAGCAGTTCTTC; cdr3_aa: CSATAGGGRFGEQFF
d_call: NA; j_call: TRBJ2-3; clone_size: NA; v_call: TRBV29-1; cdr3_nt: TGCAGCGTTAATCAGGGAATTAGCACAGATACGCAGTATTTT; cdr3_aa: CSVNQGISTDTQYF
d_call: NA; j_call: TRBJ2-5; clone_size: many; v_call: TRBV15; cdr3_nt: TGTGCCACCAGCTCAGGAGGGGGTTCGGAGGAGACCCAGTACTTC; cdr3_aa: CATSSGGGSEETQYF
d_call: NA; j_call: TRBJ1-2; clone_size: few; v_call: TRBV2; cdr3_nt: TGTGCCAGTACAATGGGACGGGAACTCTATGGCTACACCTTC; cdr3_aa: CASTMGRELYGYTF
d_call: NA; j_call: TRBJ2-4; clone_size: NA; v_call: TRBV11-2; cdr3_nt: TGTGCCAGCAGCTTAGATACAGTTAGAAACATTCAGTACTTC; cdr3_aa: CASSLDTVRNIQYF
d_call: TRBD2; j_call: TRBJ2-7; clone_size: few; v_call: TRBV14; cdr3_nt: TGTGCCAGCAGCCAAGTGGCGGGAGGTTACGAGCAGTACTTC; cdr3_aa: CASSQVAGGYEQYF
d_call: NA; j_call: TRBJ1-2; clone_size: few; v_call: TRBV28; cdr3_nt: TGTGCCAGCAGTTTACGGCAGGGGAGATATGGCTACACCTTC; cdr3_aa: CASSLRQGRYGYTF